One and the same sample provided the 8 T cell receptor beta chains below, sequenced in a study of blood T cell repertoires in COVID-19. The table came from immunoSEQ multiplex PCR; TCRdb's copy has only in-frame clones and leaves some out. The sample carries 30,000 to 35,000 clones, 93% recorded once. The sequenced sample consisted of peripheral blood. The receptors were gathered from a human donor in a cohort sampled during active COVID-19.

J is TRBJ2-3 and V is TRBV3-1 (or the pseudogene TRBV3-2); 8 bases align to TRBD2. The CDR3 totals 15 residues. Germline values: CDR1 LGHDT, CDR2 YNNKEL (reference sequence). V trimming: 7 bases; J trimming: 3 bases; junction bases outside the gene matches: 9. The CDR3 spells CASINTGGGTDTQYF. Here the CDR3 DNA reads TGTGCCAGCATCAACACCGGGGGGGGAACAGATACGCAGTATTTT.

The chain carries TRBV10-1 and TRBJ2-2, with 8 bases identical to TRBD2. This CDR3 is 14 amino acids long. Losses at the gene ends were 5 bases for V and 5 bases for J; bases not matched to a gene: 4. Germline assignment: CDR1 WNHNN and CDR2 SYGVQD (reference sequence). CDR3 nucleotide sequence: TGCGCCAGCAGTCCGGGGGGGCGGACCGGGGAGCTGTTTTTT. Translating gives CASSPGGRTGELFF.

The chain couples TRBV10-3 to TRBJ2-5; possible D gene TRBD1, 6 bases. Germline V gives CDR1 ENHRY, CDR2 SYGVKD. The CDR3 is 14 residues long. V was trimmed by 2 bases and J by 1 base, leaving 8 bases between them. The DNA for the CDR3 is TGTGCCATCAGTGAGGGGACACTCCAAGAGACCCAGTACTTC. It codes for CAISEGTLQETQYF.

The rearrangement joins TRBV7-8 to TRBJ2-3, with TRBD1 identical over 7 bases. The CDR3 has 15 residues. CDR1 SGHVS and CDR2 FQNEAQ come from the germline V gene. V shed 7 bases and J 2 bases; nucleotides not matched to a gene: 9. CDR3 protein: CASTARDRHTDTQYF. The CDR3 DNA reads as TGTGCCAGCACCGCTCGGGACAGACACACAGATACGCAGTATTTT.

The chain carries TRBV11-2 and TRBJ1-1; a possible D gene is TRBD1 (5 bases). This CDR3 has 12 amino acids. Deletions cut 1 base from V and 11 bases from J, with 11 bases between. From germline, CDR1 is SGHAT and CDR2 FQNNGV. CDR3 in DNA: TGTGCCAGCAGCTTAGCGGGGGAGGTGGCTTTCTTT. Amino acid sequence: CASSLAGEVAFF. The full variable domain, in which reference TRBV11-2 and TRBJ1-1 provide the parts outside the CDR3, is EAGVAQSPRYKIIEKRQSVAFWCNPISGHATLYWYQQILGQGPKLLIQFQNNGVVDDSQLPKDRFSAERLKGVDSTLKIQPAKLEDSAVYLCASSLAGEVAFFGQGTRLTVV.

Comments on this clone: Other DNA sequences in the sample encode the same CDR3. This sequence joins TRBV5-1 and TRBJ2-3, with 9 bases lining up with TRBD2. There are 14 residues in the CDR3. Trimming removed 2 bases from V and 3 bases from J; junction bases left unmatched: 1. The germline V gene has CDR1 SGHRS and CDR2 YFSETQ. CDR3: CASSLSGGTDTQYF. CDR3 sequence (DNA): TGCGCCAGCAGCTTAAGCGGGGGGACAGATACGCAGTATTTT.

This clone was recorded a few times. CDR3 bases: TGTGCCAGCAGCCTAGGGACAGGCACGAATCAGCCCCAGCATTTT. It yields the protein CASSLGTGTNQPQHF. The chain carries TRBV7-9 and TRBJ1-5; 8 positions match TRBD1. V trimming: 5 bases; J trimming: 4 bases; junction bases outside the gene matches: 7. The germline gives CDR1 SEHNR, CDR2 FQNEAQ (reference sequence). The CDR3 totals 15 residues.

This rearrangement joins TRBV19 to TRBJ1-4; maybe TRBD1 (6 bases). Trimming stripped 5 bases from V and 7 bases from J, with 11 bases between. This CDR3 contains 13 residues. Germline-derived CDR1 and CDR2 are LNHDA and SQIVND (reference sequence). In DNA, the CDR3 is TGTGCCAGTAGTCCCCAGGACAGTGAAAAACTGTTTTTT. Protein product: CASSPQDSEKLFF.